The 19 T cell receptor beta chains in this list originate from one sample, sequenced in a study of cytomegalovirus exposure and HLA in healthy donors. The PCR made use of 60 Vbeta and 13 Jbeta primers. Here immunoSEQ multiplex PCR was the method, and the copy in TCRdb shows in-frame clones only, minus some. The sample includes more than 150,000 clones, more than 65% of them seen just once. The sequencing sample was made of PBMCs. The receptors were sampled from a woman in her 30s in good health and CMV-seropositive.

The rearrangement joins TRBV19 to TRBJ2-6; D not resolved. This CDR3 contains 20 residues. The V end was cut by 3 bases, the J end by 4 bases, with 25 bases between. CDR1 and CDR2 from the germline V gene are LNHDA and SQIVND (reference sequence). The CDR3: CASSISLRKILTKGANVLTF. Written as DNA, the CDR3 is TGTGCCAGTAGTATTTCTTTGCGCAAAATACTAACCAAAGGGGCCAACGTCCTGACTTTC.

The chain couples TRBV11-2 to TRBJ1-1, with 9 bases identical to TRBD1. The germline CDR1 and CDR2 sequences are SGHAT and FQNNGV. The ends lost 5 bases at V and 10 bases at J; junction bases unmatched: 11. CDR3 length: 14 amino acids. CDR3 region: CASSTGQGKCLAFF. The CDR3 DNA reads TGTGCCAGCAGCACGGGACAGGGAAAGTGTTTAGCTTTCTTT.

This sequence joins TRBV5-1 and TRBJ2-4, with D uncertain. Germline CDR1 SGHRS, CDR2 YFSETQ. This CDR3 comprises 14 residues. The V and J ends lost 0 bases and 7 bases respectively, with 11 bases between them. CDR3 nucleotides: TGCGCCAGCAGCTTGGGGCCGAACGGGAACATTCAGTACTTC. It yields the protein CASSLGPNGNIQYF.

The chain is built from TRBV2 and TRBJ2-2; D uncertain. Per the germline V gene, CDR1 is SNHLY and CDR2 is FYNNEI. V was trimmed by 11 bases and J by 4 bases, leaving 11 bases between them. The length of the CDR3 is 12 residues. CDR3 DNA: TGTGCCTACTATTTGGGCACCGGGGAGCTGTTTTTT. It is translated as CAYYLGTGELFF.

The gene calls are TRBV10-3 and TRBJ2-3; 10 positions agree with TRBD1. In germline, CDR1 is ENHRY, CDR2 SYGVKD. The CDR3 is made up of 14 amino acids. Losses at the gene ends were 6 bases for V and 7 bases for J; bases not matched to a gene: 7. This CDR3 is CAIRTGTGANTQYF. CDR3 DNA: TGTGCCATCAGAACCGGGACAGGGGCCAATACGCAGTATTTT.

The gene calls are TRBV5-1 and TRBJ1-5, with D possibly being TRBD1 (5 bases). Germline lookup yields CDR1 SGHRS and CDR2 YFSETQ. The CDR3 loop spans 14 amino acids. V was trimmed by 0 bases and J by 6 bases, leaving 10 bases between them. The CDR3 loop is CASSLGDSSQPQHF. CDR3 nucleotides: TGCGCCAGCAGCTTGGGGGACTCAAGTCAGCCCCAGCATTTT.

The V and J genes are TRBV6-5 and TRBJ2-1; TRBD2 aligns across 8 bases. V lost 9 bases to trimming and J lost 10 bases; unmatched junction nucleotides: 8. The CDR3 runs 12 residues. Germline CDR1 reads MNHEY; CDR2 reads SVGAGI. The CDR3 protein is CASYGGAGEQFF. The CDR3, as DNA: TGTGCCAGTTACGGGGGGGCAGGGGAGCAGTTCTTC.

This chain connects TRBV2 to TRBJ1-3; maybe TRBD1 (5 bases). Germline assignment: CDR1 SNHLY and CDR2 FYNNEI. Trimming pared 2 bases from V and 0 bases from J, leaving 14 bases between. The CDR3 contains 17 residues. The CDR3 loop is CASSELLGVLSGNTIYF. CDR3 coding DNA: TGTGCCAGCAGTGAACTGCTAGGGGTCCTCTCTGGAAACACCATATATTTT.

The chain links TRBV5-6 to TRBJ1-5; D is undetermined. The CDR3 totals 15 residues. V lost 2 bases to trimming and J lost 9 bases, with 18 bases between them. Germline V gene data show CDR1 as SGHDT and CDR2 as YYEEEE. The CDR3 region is CASSFMSTISPPQHF. In DNA form, the CDR3 reads TGTGCCAGCAGCTTTATGTCGACAATCAGCCCGCCCCAGCATTTT.

This clone was picked up one time. This chain joins TRBV6-5 and TRBJ2-1; TRBD2 aligns across 11 bases. There are 13 residues in the CDR3. In germline, CDR1 is MNHEY, CDR2 SVGAGI. J gave up 7 bases and V 7 bases, and 3 bases lay outside the gene matches. CDR3 bases: TGTGCCAGCACGGCTAGCGGGGGGAATGAGCAGTTCTTC. The encoded protein is CASTASGGNEQFF.

The chain is built from TRBV5-1 and TRBJ2-7; 9 positions agree with TRBD1. Germline values: CDR1 SGHRS, CDR2 YFSETQ. CDR3 length: 13 amino acids. Trimming at V came to 5 bases and at J to 7 bases, leaving 7 bases not matched to a gene. The CDR3, as DNA: TGCGCCAGCAGGAGGGACAGGGTGTTGGAGCAGTACTTC. Its protein is CASRRDRVLEQYF.

The chain is built from TRBV7-8 and TRBJ2-7, with 7 positions matching TRBD2. CDR3 size: 15 residues. Germline V CDR1 and CDR2: SGHVS, FQNEAQ. With 5 bases clipped from V and 2 bases from J, the junction kept 9 bases outside the gene matches. CDR3 nucleotide sequence: TGTGCCAGCAGCCTTGCCCCGGGACTACCCTACGAGCAGTACTTC. This sequence encodes CASSLAPGLPYEQYF.

The chain uses TRBV9 and TRBJ2-3, with 11 bases that match TRBD2. This CDR3 is 15 amino acids long. J gave up 5 bases and V 4 bases, and 6 bases lay outside the gene matches. CDR1 SGDLS and CDR2 YYNGEE come from the germline V gene. The CDR3 DNA sequence: TGTGCCAGCAGCCCCCGACTAGCGGGGATAGATACGCAGTATTTT. This translates into CASSPRLAGIDTQYF.

V gene TRBV6-4 combines with J gene TRBJ2-7; 8 nucleotides align to TRBD1. Germline CDR1 is MRHNA and CDR2 is SNTAGT. With V trimmed by 6 bases and J by 3 bases, 4 bases remained unmatched. The CDR3 has 13 residues. CDR3 protein: CASSPGTGYEQYF. The CDR3 DNA sequence: TGTGCCAGCAGCCCCGGGACAGGCTACGAGCAGTACTTC.

The chain carries TRBV19 and TRBJ2-7; a possible D gene is TRBD1 (5 bases). V gave up 7 bases and J gave up 0 bases, with 13 bases separating them. The CDR3 is made up of 14 amino acids. CDR1 and CDR2 (germline): LNHDA, SQIVND (reference sequence). CDR3 DNA: TGTGCCAGTACCGTAAATGGGGCCTCCTACGAGCAGTACTTC. Translation gives CASTVNGASYEQYF.

V is TRBV5-1 and J is TRBJ1-2, with D possibly TRBD1 on 5 matching bases. CDR1 SGHRS and CDR2 YFSETQ come from the germline V gene. V was pared by 4 bases and J by 1 base, with 32 bases between. The CDR3 loop spans 21 amino acids. CDR3 nucleotides: TGCGCCAGCAGCCCAGAGGATGCACGGGGGTTAAGGGGATTCGGTAACTATGGCTACACCTTC. Its translation is CASSPEDARGLRGFGNYGYTF.

This rearrangement joins TRBV28 to TRBJ2-7; D uncertain. V was shortened by 2 bases and J by 7 bases, with 9 bases between the two germline ends. The CDR3 runs to 12 residues. Germline-derived CDR1 and CDR2 are MDHEN and SYDVKM. DNA for the CDR3: TGTGCCAGCAGTTTAAGCCGGTTTGAGCAGTACTTC. Protein sequence: CASSLSRFEQYF.

V gene TRBV2 combines with J gene TRBJ2-1; the match to TRBD1 covers 9 bases. With 8 bases clipped from V and 7 bases from J, the junction kept 9 bases outside the gene matches. The CDR3 consists of 14 residues. The germline CDR1 and CDR2 sequences are SNHLY and FYNNEI. This chain's CDR3 is CASATGTGKNEQFF. The CDR3 nucleotides are TGTGCCAGCGCGACCGGGACAGGGAAGAATGAGCAGTTCTTC.

The chain recombines TRBV10-2 with TRBJ1-1; TRBD1 is a possible D gene (6 bases). CDR1 is WSHSY and CDR2 is SAAADI in the germline V gene. V was shortened by 3 bases and J by 4 bases, with 15 bases between the two germline ends. The CDR3 consists of 15 residues. The CDR3 DNA is TGCGCCAGCAGTGAAATGACAGGTGGTTTCACTGAAGCTTTCTTT. Protein product: CASSEMTGGFTEAFF.